A selection of T cell receptor beta chains follows, all from one sample in a study of PD-1 blockade in classical Hodgkin lymphoma. Data came from immunoSEQ multiplex PCR; TCRdb stores just in-frame clones and leaves some out. The table has over 25,000 clones, approximately 94% seen once. Source material: peripheral blood mononuclear cells (PBMCs). The receptors stem from a human donor with classical Hodgkin lymphoma. CDR3s include the opening cysteine and the closing phenylalanine or tryptophan. D genes are given only for firm matches. Clone size appears in some rows only: once, few, many, or a class for an expanded clone.

cdr3_length	clone_size	d_call	v_call	j_call	cdr3_nt	cdr3_aa
16	NA	TRBD2	TRBV4-2	TRBJ2-7	TGTGCCAGCAGCCAAGATGCGACTAGCGGGGGCGACGAGCAGTACTTC	CASSQDATSGGDEQYF
16	NA	TRBD1	TRBV27	TRBJ2-5	TGTGCCAGCAGTACGAGGCCGGGACAGCAGCAAGAGACCCAGTACTTC	CASSTRPGQQQETQYF
14	NA	NA	TRBV12-5	TRBJ1-2	TGTGCTAGTGGTTCCGGACAGCCTCAGATTGGCTACACCTTC	CASGSGQPQIGYTF
16	NA	TRBD2	TRBV19	TRBJ2-2	TGTGCCAGTACTCTAGCGGGGGGCACCTCGACCGGGGAGCTGTTTTTT	CASTLAGGTSTGELFF
18	NA	NA	TRBV4-1	TRBJ1-6	TGCGCCAGCAGCCCGGTAGGCAGGGGAAGGCATGGTAATTCACCCCTCCACTTT	CASSPVGRGRHGNSPLHF
15	NA	TRBD1	TRBV4-1	TRBJ1-2	TGCGCCAGCAGCTCTCCCGGGACAGGTCTCTATGGCTACACCTTC	CASSSPGTGLYGYTF
13	once	NA	TRBV2	TRBJ1-5	TGTGCCAGCAGTGCCCAGCAAAATCAGCCCCAGCATTTT	CASSAQQNQPQHF
15	once	TRBD1	TRBV4-1	TRBJ2-3	TGCGCCAGCAGCCAACTAGGACAGGGAGCAGATACGCAGTATTTT	CASSQLGQGADTQYF
11	NA	NA	TRBV25-1	TRBJ2-7	TGTGCCAGCAGTGCCCTCTACGAGCAGTACTTC	CASSALYEQYF
14	NA	TRBD2	TRBV5-4	TRBJ2-7	TGTGCCAGCAGCTTTTACGGGGGGGCCTACGAGCAGTACTTC	CASSFYGGAYEQYF
15	NA	TRBD2	TRBV5-1	TRBJ2-1	TGCGCCAGCAGCTTGGGGACTAGCGGTTACAATGAGCAGTTCTTC	CASSLGTSGYNEQFF
13	once	TRBD2	TRBV11-2	TRBJ2-5	TGTGCCAGCACTAGCGGGATACAAGAGACCCAGTACTTC	CASTSGIQETQYF
19	NA	TRBD1	TRBV10-2	TRBJ1-2	TGCGCCAGCAGGAATGGAGGGAGGGGACAGGGAACTCCTAACTATGGCTACACCTTC	CASRNGGRGQGTPNYGYTF
15	NA	NA	TRBV6-1	TRBJ1-4	TGTGCCAGCAGTCAACTAACAGGGTTTAGTGAAAAACTGTTTTTT	CASSQLTGFSEKLFF
17	NA	TRBD2	TRBV7-6	TRBJ2-1	TGTGCCAGCAGCGCCGGGACTAGCGGGAGGGACAGGAATGAGCAGTTCTTC	CASSAGTSGRDRNEQFF
14	NA	NA	TRBV7-9	TRBJ1-6	TGTGCCAGCAGCTTCCCCTCCTATAATTCACCCCTCCACTTT	CASSFPSYNSPLHF
15	NA	TRBD2	TRBV5-4	TRBJ2-1	TGTGCCAGCAGCCCGCGGGGGGGAACCTACAATGAGCAGTTCTTC	CASSPRGGTYNEQFF
12	NA	NA	TRBV5-1	TRBJ2-3	TGCGCCAGCAGCCTGGAGGGAGATACGCAGTATTTT	CASSLEGDTQYF
18	NA	NA	TRBV2	TRBJ2-2	TGTGCCAGCACTCCAACTTCCCGCGCTTGGGACAACACCGGGGAGCTGTTTTTT	CASTPTSRAWDNTGELFF
14	NA	NA	TRBV7-9	TRBJ1-6	TGTGCCAGCAGCTTTAAGGGAATTAATTCACCCCTCCACTTT	CASSFKGINSPLHF
15	NA	TRBD1	TRBV5-8	TRBJ1-4	TGTGCCAGCAGCCCAGGGACAGGGGTATGGGAAAAACTGTTTTTT	CASSPGTGVWEKLFF
11	NA	NA	TRBV6-6	TRBJ1-1	TGTGCCAGCAGTTCGGACACTGAAGCTTTCTTT	CASSSDTEAFF
14	NA	NA	TRBV6-6	TRBJ1-5	TGTGCCAGCAGTACCCCGGCCGGCAATCAGCCCCAGCATTTT	CASSTPAGNQPQHF
17	NA	NA	TRBV7-9	TRBJ2-3	TGTGCCAGCAGCTTAGCCGGGACATCGGGGGCAGCAGATACGCAGTATTTT	CASSLAGTSGAADTQYF
13	NA	NA	TRBV18	TRBJ2-3	TGTGCCAGCTCACTTAATTTACAAGATACGCAGTATTTT	CASSLNLQDTQYF
15	NA	NA	TRBV9	TRBJ2-7	TGTGCCAGCAGCTTTGGAGCCGGGGGAGGGGGCGAGCAGTACTTC	CASSFGAGGGGEQYF
14	NA	NA	TRBV27	TRBJ1-4	TGTGCCAGCAGCCCGGTGGGAGGAAATGAAAAACTGTTTTTT	CASSPVGGNEKLFF
16	NA	NA	TRBV5-1	TRBJ2-1	TGCGCCAGCAGCTTGGGGCCCTCGGCCATCTACAATGAGCAGTTCTTC	CASSLGPSAIYNEQFF
17	NA	TRBD2	TRBV5-5	TRBJ2-5	TGTGCCAGCAGCGATAACCCGACTAGCGGTGGACTAGAGACCCAGTACTTC	CASSDNPTSGGLETQYF
16	NA	TRBD1	TRBV7-2	TRBJ2-5	TGTGCCAGCAGCGCGACCGGGACAGCCTTTCAAGAGACCCAGTACTTC	CASSATGTAFQETQYF
12	NA	NA	TRBV28	TRBJ1-1	TGTGCCAGCAGACTACTTAACACTGAAGCTTTCTTT	CASRLLNTEAFF
16	NA	NA	TRBV28	TRBJ1-3	TGTGCCAGCAGCCCTCCGGAGTACTACTCTGGAAACACCATATATTTT	CASSPPEYYSGNTIYF
18	NA	TRBD1	TRBV7-3	TRBJ2-2	TGTGCCAGCAGCCCTGCCCGGGACAGATCAGCGAACACCGGGGAGCTGTTTTTT	CASSPARDRSANTGELFF
15	once	TRBD2	TRBV10-3	TRBJ2-1	TGTGCCATCAGTGACCCTAGCGGGACCTACAATGAGCAGTTCTTC	CAISDPSGTYNEQFF
14	NA	NA	TRBV28	TRBJ1-1	TGTGCCAGCAGTTTTGGACAGAGGAACACTGAAGCTTTCTTT	CASSFGQRNTEAFF